This T cell receptor beta chain was sequenced for a study of OX40 agonist ivuxolimab in advanced cancers. About the research overall: Patients received ivuxolimab, an intravenous treatment, every 2 weeks at 0.01 to 10 mg/kg.

Study outcomes and limitations: Low clonal expansion, among the lowest seen, marked partial responders at 0.1-3.0 mg/kg.

The assay was immunoSEQ multiplex PCR, and TCRdb's table has in-frame clones only and misses some. The table records roughly 59,000 clones, 81% of them present only once. Regarding this clone: What it recognizes is unknown.

The CDR3 has 14 residues. V was cut by 3 bases and J by 4 bases, with 12 bases left in between. Germline lookup yields CDR1 MNHNS and CDR2 SASEGT. Individuals having autoimmune disease history or systemic immunosuppression were not enrolled. Samples were taken at baseline and on day 1 of cycles 4 and 7. V usage is TRBV6-1 and J usage is TRBJ1-1, with D tentatively TRBD1 (6 bases). Material: CD4+ or CD8+ T cells sorted from blood, obtained in a trial of the OX40 agonist ivuxolimab. This sequence originates from an adult with an advanced solid tumor such as melanoma, head and neck, liver or kidney cancer. CDR3 sequence (DNA): TGTGCCAGCAGTGAGGGGGCGGTCGGCACTGAAGCTTTCTTT. Translated: CASSEGAVGTEAFF.